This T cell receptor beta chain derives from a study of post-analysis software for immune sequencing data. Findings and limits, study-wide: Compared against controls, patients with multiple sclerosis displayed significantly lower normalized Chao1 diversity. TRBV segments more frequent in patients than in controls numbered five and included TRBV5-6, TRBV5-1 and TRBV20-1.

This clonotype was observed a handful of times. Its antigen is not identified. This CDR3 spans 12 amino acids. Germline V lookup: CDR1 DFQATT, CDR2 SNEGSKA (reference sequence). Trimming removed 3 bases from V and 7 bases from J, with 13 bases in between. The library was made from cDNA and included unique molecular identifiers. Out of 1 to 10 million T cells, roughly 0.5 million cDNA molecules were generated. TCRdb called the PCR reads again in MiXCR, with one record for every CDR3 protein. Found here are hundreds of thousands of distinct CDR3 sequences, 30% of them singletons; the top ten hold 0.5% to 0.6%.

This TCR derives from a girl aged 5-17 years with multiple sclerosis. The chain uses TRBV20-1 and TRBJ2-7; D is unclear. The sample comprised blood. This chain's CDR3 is CSASGLLGEQYF. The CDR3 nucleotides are TGCAGTGCTAGCGGGCTACTCGGAGAGCAGTACTTC.